This T cell receptor (beta chain) derives from a study of blood T cell repertoires in COVID-19. With 5 bases clipped from V and 7 bases from J, the junction kept 7 bases outside the gene matches. The CDR3 length is 15 residues. Germline V CDR1 and CDR2: SGDLS, YYNGEE. Sequencing was performed with immunoSEQ multiplex PCR; in TCRdb, only in-frame clones are kept and a portion is missing. The top ten clones hold roughly 4.9% of a sample with 150,000 to 200,000 clones, 80% to 85% of them seen once. The chain links TRBV9 to TRBJ2-2, with TRBD2 matching 11 bases. The TCR was taken from a man between 65 and 79 years old who had been exposed to COVID-19. Material for sequencing was PBMCs or T cells enriched from blood (not recorded which). The CDR3 DNA reads as TGTGCCAGCAGTTCGATGGGACTAGCGGTCGGGGAGCTGTTTTTT. Protein product: CASSSMGLAVGELFF. The whole variable domain, filled in from reference TRBV9 and TRBJ2-2, reads DSGVTQTPKHLITATGQRVTLRCSPRSGDLSVYWYQQSLDQGLQFLIQYYNGEERAKGNILERFSAQQFPDLHSELNLSSLELGDSALYFCASSSMGLAVGELFFGEGSRLTVL.